This is a list of T cell receptor beta chains from one sample in a study of blood T cell repertoires in COVID-19. Produced via immunoSEQ multiplex PCR; TCRdb's table is partial and in-frame only. Of around 260,000 clones listed, around 85% are singletons. The sequencing sample was made of peripheral blood. The receptor source for this set is a human donor with COVID-19, enrolled during active disease. The donor label of this sample is uncertain. Each CDR3 is given with its conserved first and last residue. D genes are given only for firm matches. The size field is filled for only some rows; it gives once, few, many or a size class.

TRBV10-3	NA	TRBJ1-1	NA	TGTGCCATCAGTGAGTCATCGAGAAGCAACACTGAAGCTTTCTTT	CAISESSRSNTEAFF
TRBV7-3	NA	TRBJ2-7	NA	TGTGCCAGCAGCTTAGCAGCGGGTCTCTCCTACGAGCAGTACTTC	CASSLAAGLSYEQYF
TRBV29-1	NA	TRBJ1-1	NA	TGCAGCGCCGCAGAATTCACTGAAGCTTTCTTT	CSAAEFTEAFF
TRBV4-1	TRBD1	TRBJ1-2	many	TGCGCCAGCAGCCAAGACGGGACAGGGTATGATGGCTACACCTTC	CASSQDGTGYDGYTF
TRBV7-2	NA	TRBJ1-4	NA	TGTGCCAGCAGCCTACAGGGTCTGAAAGAAAAACTGTTTTTT	CASSLQGLKEKLFF
TRBV9	NA	TRBJ1-1	NA	TGTGCCAGCAGCGTAGTACGGGGGAACACTGAAGCTTTCTTT	CASSVVRGNTEAFF
TRBV27	NA	TRBJ1-5	NA	TGTGCCAGCGGGGCTCACAATCAGCCCCAGCATTTT	CASGAHNQPQHF
TRBV14	NA	TRBJ2-2	once	TGTGCCAGCAGGCACGTCGGGAGTCTGAACACCGGGGAGCTGTTTTTT	CASRHVGSLNTGELFF
TRBV5-1	NA	TRBJ1-3	NA	TGCGCCAGCAGCTTACAGCCTATGCGCTCTGGAAACACCATATATTTT	CASSLQPMRSGNTIYF
TRBV27	TRBD1	TRBJ2-1	NA	TGTGCCACCAACAGGGGCACTGAGCAGTTCTTC	CATNRGTEQFF
TRBV12-5	NA	TRBJ1-5	NA	TGTGCTAGTGGTCTGGACAGTAGCAATCAGCCCCAGCATTTT	CASGLDSSNQPQHF
TRBV9	NA	TRBJ2-3	NA	TGTGCCAGCAGCGTGGCCCTGGTGGGGCGTGGGGCAGATACGCAGTATTTT	CASSVALVGRGADTQYF
TRBV30	TRBD2	TRBJ2-4	NA	TGTGCCTGGAGTGCCATAGGGCTAGCGGGAGGCGACATTCAGTACTTC	CAWSAIGLAGGDIQYF
TRBV6-5	TRBD1	TRBJ2-7	NA	TGTGCCAGCAGTCCGGACAGGGTATACGAGCAGTACTTC	CASSPDRVYEQYF
TRBV7-9	TRBD1	TRBJ1-4	NA	TGTGCCAGCAGCCCCCGGACAGGAAGAAACGAAAAACTGTTTTTT	CASSPRTGRNEKLFF
TRBV29-1	NA	TRBJ1-1	NA	TGCAGCGGTGGACACATGAACACTGAAGCTTTCTTT	CSGGHMNTEAFF
TRBV7-8	NA	TRBJ1-5	NA	TGTGCCAGCAGCTCACCCGGGGGGGGTCAGCCCCAGCATTTT	CASSSPGGGQPQHF
TRBV12-3/TRBV12-4	NA	TRBJ2-1	NA	TGTGCCAGCAGTTTAAAACCCCCGGATGAGCAGTTCTTC	CASSLKPPDEQFF
TRBV27	NA	TRBJ2-7	NA	TGTGCCAGCACGGGACAAAACTCCTACGAGCAGTACTTC	CASTGQNSYEQYF
TRBV5-1	NA	TRBJ1-2	NA	TGCGCCAGCAGCTTAACCCCTCAGAGGAATGGCTACACCTTC	CASSLTPQRNGYTF
TRBV2	TRBD1	TRBJ1-2	NA	TGTGCCAGCAGTGGGGACAGGGTAGGCGGCTACACCTTC	CASSGDRVGGYTF
TRBV2	NA	TRBJ1-2	NA	TGTGCCAGCAGTGACAGGAGGGGTAACTATGGCTACACCTTC	CASSDRRGNYGYTF
TRBV5-1	NA	TRBJ2-5	NA	TGCGCCAGCAGCTTGGCGCCGCGGTACCAAGAGACCCAGTACTTC	CASSLAPRYQETQYF
TRBV28	TRBD1	TRBJ2-7	NA	TGTGCCAGCAGTTTATCGGACAGGGGCTACGAGCAGTACTTC	CASSLSDRGYEQYF
TRBV19	NA	TRBJ1-5	NA	TGTGCCAGTAGTTCTTATCTAGCACAGGGCGGGGGTCCGCCCCAGCATTTT	CASSSYLAQGGGPPQHF
TRBV9	TRBD1	TRBJ1-5	NA	TGTGCCAGCAGCTTCGGGACAGATAGCAATCAGCCCCAGCATTTT	CASSFGTDSNQPQHF
TRBV5-6	NA	TRBJ1-6	NA	TGTGCCAGCAGCTTGGAGCGGGGTAATTCACCCCTCCACTTT	CASSLERGNSPLHF
TRBV6-2/TRBV6-3	TRBD2	TRBJ2-1	NA	TGTGCCAGCAGTTACCCCCAAGCGGGAGGGCCCCGGCCGCGCAATGAGCAGTTCTTC	CASSYPQAGGPRPRNEQFF
TRBV27	TRBD1	TRBJ1-1	once	TGTGCCAGCAGTCCCGACGGGACAGGGGTTACTGAAGCTTTCTTT	CASSPDGTGVTEAFF
TRBV7-9	NA	TRBJ1-5	NA	TGTGCCAGCAGCTTAGGGCCTTATAGCAATCAGCCCCAGCATTTT	CASSLGPYSNQPQHF
TRBV21-1	NA	TRBJ1-5	NA	TGTGCCAGCAGCAACCAAACAGGGGTCGATCAGCCCCAGCATTTT	CASSNQTGVDQPQHF
TRBV6-2/TRBV6-3	NA	TRBJ2-3	NA	TGTGCCAGCAGTTACTCACCTAGTGGCCTCCGGGTAGATACGCAGTATTTT	CASSYSPSGLRVDTQYF
TRBV28	NA	TRBJ1-1	NA	TGTGCCAGCAGTTTTGTTGCGTGGTCTGAAGCTTTCTTT	CASSFVAWSEAFF
TRBV18	NA	TRBJ1-1	NA	TGTGCCAGCTCACCCTCGACGGGTAGGAACACTGAAGCTTTCTTT	CASSPSTGRNTEAFF
TRBV5-1	TRBD1	TRBJ1-1	NA	TGCGCCAGCAGCCCAAGCCTAAGGGGACAGGGTAACACTGAAGCTTTCTTT	CASSPSLRGQGNTEAFF
TRBV24-1	TRBD2	TRBJ2-1	NA	TGTGCCACCAGTGAGACCGGGACTAGCCTTTTTGAGCAGTTCTTC	CATSETGTSLFEQFF
TRBV7-8	TRBD1	TRBJ2-1	NA	TGTGCCAGCAGCTTACCAGGGACAGTGATTAACAATGAGCAGTTCTTC	CASSLPGTVINNEQFF
TRBV5-8	TRBD1	TRBJ2-1	few	TGTGCCAGCAGCCTTGGACAGGGGACCTACAATGAGCAGTTCTTC	CASSLGQGTYNEQFF
TRBV5-1	TRBD2	TRBJ2-3	NA	TGCGCCAGCAGCTTGTTGGCTAGCGGGTCTAGCACAGATACGCAGTATTTT	CASSLLASGSSTDTQYF
TRBV19	NA	TRBJ2-5	NA	TGTGCCAGTAGTATTGGGAGGCAAGAGACCCAGTACTTC	CASSIGRQETQYF
TRBV5-4	TRBD1	TRBJ1-2	NA	TGTGCCAGCAGCTTCTTTCAAGGGGGCGAGAGCTATGGCTACACCTTC	CASSFFQGGESYGYTF
TRBV2	TRBD1	TRBJ2-7	NA	TGTGCCAGCAGGGACCGGGACAGGTCCTACGAGCAGTACTTC	CASRDRDRSYEQYF